This TCR beta chain emerged from a study of human T cells and chemical hapten exposure. As for the study in general: Patch testing placed 0.01% DPC on the upper back, with readings at 6 days. General study findings and limits: Counts of expanded TCRs (at PT1) showed a positive correlation with patch test score.

The table lists this clonotype with a few counts. Its antigen remains unidentified. Authors' methods: TCR counts had a median of approximately 96,000 per sample and spanned about 23,224 to 750,000. A single record per CDR3 protein comes from TCRdb applying MiXCR to the RACE reads. The V and J calls, along with clone size, are taken from TCRdb and not from the paper's own processing. The sample consists of some 110,000 distinct CDR3 sequences, roughly a third of them appearing once. Germline V gene sequence: CDR1 SGHVS, CDR2 FNYEAQ. The CDR3 covers 14 residues. V was cut by 5 bases and J by 3 bases, with 12 bases left in between. Time point in this sample: patch test 3, about 24 weeks after DPC sensitization. As to treatment: therapeutic diphenylcyclopropenone sensitization with weekly scalp DPC. Ahead of each patch test application, blood was drawn.

The starting material was whole blood, obtained in connection with sensitization to the hapten diphenylcyclopropenone (DPC). The sequence was collected from a man aged 35 to 55 with alopecia areata. Some clones in this sample may be carry-over from other donors' samples. This chain connects TRBV7-6 to TRBJ2-3; a weak D match, TRBD2 (5 bases). CDR3 region: CASSRTVMTDTQYF. The CDR3 nucleotides read TGTGCCAGCAGCAGGACTGTAATGACAGATACGCAGTATTTT.